What follows describes a single T cell receptor beta chain. Its antigen is still unknown. The source of the sample is a study of T cells in Graves' hyperthyroidism and ophthalmopathy. Study-wide points: Appearing also in blood were most of the thyroid clonotypes expanded above 0.001.

Using RNA transcripts as the source, TCR beta CDR3 regions were amplified. With the HTBI primer set, the TCR CDR3 went through a first round of RT-PCR. TCRdb re-called the multiplex PCR reads through MiXCR, storing one row per CDR3 protein. The data hold roughly 700,000 distinct CDR3 sequences, with around 15% observed a single time. V was trimmed by 0 bases and J by 5 bases, leaving 13 bases between them. CDR1 is LGHDT, CDR2 YNNKEL, per germline (reference sequence). There are 15 residues in the CDR3. Graves' hyperthyroidism without ophthalmopathy progression within 18 months was termed stable. Hyperthyroidism in the patients, aged 18 to 65, was newly diagnosed and under 2 months in duration. Fresh peripheral blood, 9.5 to 10 ml of it, supplied the PBMCs.

The receptor was derived from a man aged 45 to 65 with Graves' hyperthyroidism. The genes are TRBV3-1 and TRBJ2-5, with a possible D match to TRBD1 (6 bases). The sample was blood. As DNA, the CDR3 is TGTGCCAGCAGCCAAGAGGTTTCTAGGGGGGAGACCCAGTACTTC. It codes for CASSQEVSRGETQYF.